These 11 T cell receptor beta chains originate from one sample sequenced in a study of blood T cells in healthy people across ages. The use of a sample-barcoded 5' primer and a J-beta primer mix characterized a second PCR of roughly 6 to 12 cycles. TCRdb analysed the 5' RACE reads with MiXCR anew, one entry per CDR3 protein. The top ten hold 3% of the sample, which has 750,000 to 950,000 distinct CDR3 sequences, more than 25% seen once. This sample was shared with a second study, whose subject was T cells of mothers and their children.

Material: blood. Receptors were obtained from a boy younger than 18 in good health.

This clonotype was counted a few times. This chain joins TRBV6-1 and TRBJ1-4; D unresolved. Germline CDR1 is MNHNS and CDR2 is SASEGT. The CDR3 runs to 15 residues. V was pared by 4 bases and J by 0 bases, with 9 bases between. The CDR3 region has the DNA TGTGCCAGCAGTGGATATTGGACAACTAATGAAAAACTGTTTTTT. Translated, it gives CASSGYWTTNEKLFF.

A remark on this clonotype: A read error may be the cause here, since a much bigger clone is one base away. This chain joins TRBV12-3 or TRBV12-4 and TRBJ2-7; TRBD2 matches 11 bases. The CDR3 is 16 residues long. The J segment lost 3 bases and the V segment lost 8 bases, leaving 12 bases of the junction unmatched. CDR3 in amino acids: CASGKASSGGIYEQYF. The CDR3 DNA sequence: TGTGCCAGCGGCAAAGCGTCTAGCGGGGGGATCTACGAGCAGTACTTC.

The CDR3 sequence: CSASGSYYGYTF. DNA of the CDR3: TGCAGTGCTTCAGGGTCCTACTATGGCTACACCTTC. This sequence joins TRBV20-1 and TRBJ1-2; perhaps TRBD1 as D (5 bases). The CDR3 consists of 12 residues. Trimming shortened V by 5 bases and J by 3 bases, and 10 bases separated the two germline ends. CDR1 is DFQATT and CDR2 is SNEGSKA in the germline V gene (reference sequence).

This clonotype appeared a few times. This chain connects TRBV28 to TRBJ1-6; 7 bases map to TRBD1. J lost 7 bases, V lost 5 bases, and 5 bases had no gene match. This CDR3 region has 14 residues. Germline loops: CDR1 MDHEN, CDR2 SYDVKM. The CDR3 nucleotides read TGTGCCAGCAGTCCCGACAGGGAGAATTCACCCCTCCACTTT. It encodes CASSPDRENSPLHF.

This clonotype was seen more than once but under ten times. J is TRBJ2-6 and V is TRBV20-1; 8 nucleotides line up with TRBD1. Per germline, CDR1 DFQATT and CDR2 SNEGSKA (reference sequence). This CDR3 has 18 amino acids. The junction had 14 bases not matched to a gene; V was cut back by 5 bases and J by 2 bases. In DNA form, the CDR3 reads TGCAGTGCTTCAAACCGACAGGGGCCTGGCGCTGGGGCCAACGTCCTGACTTTC. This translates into CSASNRQGPGAGANVLTF.

The DNA of the CDR3 is TGTGCCAGCAGCGCCTTGGGCGGGGGGGAGGCGGATACGCAGTATTTT. It specifies CASSALGGGEADTQYF. The genes are TRBV5-4 and TRBJ2-3, with 9 bases fitting TRBD2. The germline V gene encodes CDR1 SGHNT and CDR2 YYREEE (reference sequence). Trimming removed 4 bases from V and 6 bases from J; junction bases left unmatched: 12. The CDR3 consists of 16 residues.

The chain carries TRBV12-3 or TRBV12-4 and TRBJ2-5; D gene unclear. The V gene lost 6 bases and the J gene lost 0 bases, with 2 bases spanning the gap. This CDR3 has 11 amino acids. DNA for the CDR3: TGTGCCAGCAGGCACCAAGAGACCCAGTACTTC. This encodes CASRHQETQYF.

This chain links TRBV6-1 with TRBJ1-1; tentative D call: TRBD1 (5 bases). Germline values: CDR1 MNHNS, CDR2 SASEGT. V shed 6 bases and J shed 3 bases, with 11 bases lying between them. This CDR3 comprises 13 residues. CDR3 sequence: CASSPQEDTEAFF. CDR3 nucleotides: TGTGCCAGCAGCCCACAGGAGGACACTGAAGCTTTCTTT.

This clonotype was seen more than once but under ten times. For the CDR3, the DNA is TGTGCCAGCAGCCCTGGGACGGGGACGGCAGAGACCCAGTACTTC. It translates to CASSPGTGTAETQYF. The rearrangement links TRBV3-1 to TRBJ2-5, with D tentatively TRBD1 or TRBD2 (5 bases each). The CDR3 has 15 residues. Germline V gene sequence: CDR1 LGHDT, CDR2 YNNKEL (reference sequence). V was cut by 4 bases and J by 4 bases, with 16 bases left in between.

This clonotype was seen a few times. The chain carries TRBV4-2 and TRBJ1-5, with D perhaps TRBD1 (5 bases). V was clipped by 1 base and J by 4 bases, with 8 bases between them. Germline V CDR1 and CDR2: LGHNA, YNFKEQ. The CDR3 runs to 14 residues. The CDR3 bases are TGTGCCAGCAGCCAAGGACAGCGAAATCAGCCCCAGCATTTT. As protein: CASSQGQRNQPQHF.

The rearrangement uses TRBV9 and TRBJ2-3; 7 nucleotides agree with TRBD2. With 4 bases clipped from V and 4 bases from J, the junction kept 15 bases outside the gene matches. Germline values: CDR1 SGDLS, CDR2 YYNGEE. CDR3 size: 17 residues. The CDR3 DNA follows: TGTGCCAGCAGCTCCCCTTTGTGGGGGGGTAGAGCAGATACGCAGTATTTT. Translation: CASSSPLWGGRADTQYF.